Below, 5 T cell receptor beta chains from the same sample are listed, as sequenced in a study of cytomegalovirus exposure and HLA in healthy donors. The study ran its PCR with 60 Vbeta and 13 Jbeta primers. Clones were read by immunoSEQ multiplex PCR, and TCRdb kept only the in-frame ones, dropping some. The data hold some 140,000 clones, with more than 70% observed a single time. Input material: PBMCs. All receptors come from a man aged 30 to 39 in good health and CMV-seronegative.

The V call is TRBV5-1, the J call TRBJ2-5, with D unresolved. The CDR3 runs 17 residues. V lost 0 bases and J lost 1, with 16 bases in between. CDR1 is SGHRS and CDR2 is YFSETQ in the germline V gene. The CDR3, as DNA: TGCGCCAGCAGCTTGGTTCCCCGACAAACCCCCCAAGAGACCCAGTACTTC. This encodes CASSLVPRQTPQETQYF.

The rearrangement joins TRBV18 to TRBJ1-1; D is unresolved. V shed 4 bases and J shed 3 bases, with 9 bases lying between them. The CDR3 loop spans 13 amino acids. Per the germline V gene, CDR1 is KGHSH and CDR2 is LQKENI. Written as DNA, the CDR3 is TGTGCCAGCTCACGGCTGGAGGACACTGAAGCTTTCTTT. Protein sequence: CASSRLEDTEAFF. Based on the CDR3 plus reference TRBV18 and TRBJ1-1, the full variable domain is NAGVMQNPRHLVRRRGQEARLRCSPMKGHSHVYWYRQLPEEGLKFMVYLQKENIIDESGMPKERFSAEFPKEGPSILRIQQVVRGDSAAYFCASSRLEDTEAFFGQGTRLTVV.

This clone has only one observation. The chain is built from TRBV6-4 and TRBJ1-1; TRBD1 aligns across 8 bases. The ends lost 4 bases at V and 2 bases at J; junction bases unmatched: 3. The germline V gene encodes CDR1 MRHNA and CDR2 SNTAGT. The CDR3 spans 14 residues. CDR3: CASSAGGENTEAFF. Written as DNA, the CDR3 is TGTGCCAGCAGTGCAGGGGGCGAAAACACTGAAGCTTTCTTT.

The chain carries TRBV9 and TRBJ2-5; D is perhaps TRBD2 (6 bases). This CDR3 has 15 amino acids. The V and J ends lost 5 bases and 5 bases respectively, with 19 bases between them. CDR1 and CDR2 (germline): SGDLS, YYNGEE. The CDR3 coding sequence is TGTGCCAGCAGACCCGACAGCGGGCCTGGGGAGACCCAGTACTTC. This translates into CASRPDSGPGETQYF.

V usage is TRBV25-1 and J usage is TRBJ1-1; weak D call: TRBD1 (6 bases). Germline-derived CDR1 and CDR2 are MGHDK and SYGVNS. The CDR3 has 13 amino acids. Trimming left V 7 bases short and J 4 bases short, with 13 bases between. The CDR3 protein is CASTGRGGTEAFF. In DNA, the CDR3 is TGTGCCAGCACTGGAAGGGGGGGCACTGAAGCTTTCTTT.